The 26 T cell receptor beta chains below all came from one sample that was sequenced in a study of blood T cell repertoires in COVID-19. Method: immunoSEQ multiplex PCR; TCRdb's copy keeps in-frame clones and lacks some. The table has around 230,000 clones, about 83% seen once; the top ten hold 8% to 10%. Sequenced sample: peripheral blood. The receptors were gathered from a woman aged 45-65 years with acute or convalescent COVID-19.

Written as DNA, the CDR3 is TGTGCCAGCAGCCAAGGGGACAGAACCGGGGAGCTGTTTTTT. Protein sequence: CASSQGDRTGELFF. The chain has TRBV4-2 and TRBJ2-2; 7 bases are a match to TRBD1. Germline V gene lookup returns CDR1 LGHNA and CDR2 YNFKEQ. Unmatched junction bases numbered 1, after V lost 1 base and J lost 5 bases. The length of the CDR3 is 14 residues.

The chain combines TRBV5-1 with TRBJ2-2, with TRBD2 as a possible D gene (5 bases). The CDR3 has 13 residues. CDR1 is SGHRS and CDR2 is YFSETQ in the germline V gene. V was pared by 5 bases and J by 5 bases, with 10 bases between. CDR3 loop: CASRDSFTGELFF. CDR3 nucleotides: TGCGCCAGCAGGGACTCTTTTACCGGGGAGCTGTTTTTT.

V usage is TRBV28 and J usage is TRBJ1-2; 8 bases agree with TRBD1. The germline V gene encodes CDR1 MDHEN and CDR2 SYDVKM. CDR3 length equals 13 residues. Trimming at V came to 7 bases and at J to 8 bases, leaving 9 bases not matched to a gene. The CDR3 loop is CASNPGQAQGYTF. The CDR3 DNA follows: TGTGCCAGCAACCCGGGACAGGCTCAAGGCTACACCTTC.

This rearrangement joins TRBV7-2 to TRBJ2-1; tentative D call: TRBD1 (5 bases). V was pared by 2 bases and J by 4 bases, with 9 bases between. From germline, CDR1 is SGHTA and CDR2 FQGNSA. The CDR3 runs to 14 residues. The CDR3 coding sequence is TGTGCCAGCAGCTTACACAGGTCGTACAATGAGCAGTTCTTC. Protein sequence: CASSLHRSYNEQFF.

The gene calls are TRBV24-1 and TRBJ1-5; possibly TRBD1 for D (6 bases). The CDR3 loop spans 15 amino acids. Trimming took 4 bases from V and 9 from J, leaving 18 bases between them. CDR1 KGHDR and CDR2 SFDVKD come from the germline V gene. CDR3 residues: CATSDHDRHSRPQHF. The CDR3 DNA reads TGTGCCACCAGTGACCATGACAGGCACAGTAGGCCCCAGCATTTT.

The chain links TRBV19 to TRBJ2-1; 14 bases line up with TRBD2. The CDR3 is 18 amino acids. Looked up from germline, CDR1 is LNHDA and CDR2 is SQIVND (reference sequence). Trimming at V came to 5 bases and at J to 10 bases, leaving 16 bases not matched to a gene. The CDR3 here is CASSPGLAGARGNEEQFF. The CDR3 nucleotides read TGTGCCAGTAGTCCGGGACTAGCGGGAGCGCGAGGCAATGAGGAGCAGTTCTTC.

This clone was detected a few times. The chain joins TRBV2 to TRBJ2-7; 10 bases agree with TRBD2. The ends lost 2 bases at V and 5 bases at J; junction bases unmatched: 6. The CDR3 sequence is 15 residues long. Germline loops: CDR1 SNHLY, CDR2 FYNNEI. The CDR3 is CASSESLAGANEQYF. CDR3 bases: TGTGCCAGCAGTGAATCGCTAGCGGGAGCGAACGAGCAGTACTTC.

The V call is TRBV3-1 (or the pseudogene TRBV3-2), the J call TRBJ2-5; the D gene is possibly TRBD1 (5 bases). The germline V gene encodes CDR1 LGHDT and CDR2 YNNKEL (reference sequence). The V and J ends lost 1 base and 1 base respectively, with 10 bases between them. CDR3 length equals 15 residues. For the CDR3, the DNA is TGTGCCAGCAGCCAAGTCGGCAGGGTCCAAGAGACCCAGTACTTC. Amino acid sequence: CASSQVGRVQETQYF.

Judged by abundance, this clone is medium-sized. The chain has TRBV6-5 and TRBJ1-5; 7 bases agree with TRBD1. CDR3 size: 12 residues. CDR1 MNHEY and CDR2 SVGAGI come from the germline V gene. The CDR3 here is CAEGQGNQPQHF. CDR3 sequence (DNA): TGTGCAGAAGGACAGGGCAATCAGCCCCAGCATTTT.

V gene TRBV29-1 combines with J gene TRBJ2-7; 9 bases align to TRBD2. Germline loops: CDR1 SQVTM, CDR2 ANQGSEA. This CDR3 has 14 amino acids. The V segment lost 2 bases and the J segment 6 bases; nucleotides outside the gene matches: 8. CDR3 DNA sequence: TGCAGCGTTGAACGTAGCGGGAGCTCCAGCGAGCAGTACTTC. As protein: CSVERSGSSSEQYF.

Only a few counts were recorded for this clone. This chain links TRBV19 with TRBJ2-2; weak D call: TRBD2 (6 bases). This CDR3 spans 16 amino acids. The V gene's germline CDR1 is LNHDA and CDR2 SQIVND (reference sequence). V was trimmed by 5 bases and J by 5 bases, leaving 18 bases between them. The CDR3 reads CASSQRAGTTTGELFF. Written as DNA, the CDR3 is TGTGCCAGTAGTCAAAGGGCGGGAACCACAACCGGGGAGCTGTTTTTT.

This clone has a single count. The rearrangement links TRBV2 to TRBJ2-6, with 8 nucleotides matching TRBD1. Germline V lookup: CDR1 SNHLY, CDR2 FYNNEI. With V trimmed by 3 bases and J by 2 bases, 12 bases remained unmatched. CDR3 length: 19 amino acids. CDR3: CASSDEGAGGLTGANVLTF. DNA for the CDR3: TGTGCCAGCAGTGACGAGGGGGCAGGGGGCCTCACTGGGGCCAACGTCCTGACTTTC.

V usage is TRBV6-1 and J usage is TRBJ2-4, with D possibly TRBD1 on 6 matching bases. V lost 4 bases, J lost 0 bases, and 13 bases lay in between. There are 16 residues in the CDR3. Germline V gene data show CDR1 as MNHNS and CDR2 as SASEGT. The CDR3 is CASSVTGNLAKNIQYF. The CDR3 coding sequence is TGTGCCAGCAGTGTTACAGGGAATCTAGCCAAAAACATTCAGTACTTC.

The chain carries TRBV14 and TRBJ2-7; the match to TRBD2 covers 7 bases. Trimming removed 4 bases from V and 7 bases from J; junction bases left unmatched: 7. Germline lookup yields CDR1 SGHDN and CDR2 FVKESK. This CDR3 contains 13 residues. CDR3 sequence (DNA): TGTGCCAGCAGCCCGGCGGGAGTTCGGGAGCAGTACTTC. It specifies CASSPAGVREQYF.

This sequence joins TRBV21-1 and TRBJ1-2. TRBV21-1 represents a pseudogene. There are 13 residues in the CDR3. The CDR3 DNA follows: TGTGCCAGCAGCAAAGTGGCCGGGAATGGCTACACCTTC. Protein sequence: CASSKVAGNGYTF.

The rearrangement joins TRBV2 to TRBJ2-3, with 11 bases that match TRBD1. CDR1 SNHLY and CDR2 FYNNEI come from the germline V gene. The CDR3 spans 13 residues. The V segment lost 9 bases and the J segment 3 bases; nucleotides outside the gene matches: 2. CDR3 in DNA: TGTGCCAGGGGACAGGGGGGAACAGATACGCAGTATTTT. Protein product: CARGQGGTDTQYF.

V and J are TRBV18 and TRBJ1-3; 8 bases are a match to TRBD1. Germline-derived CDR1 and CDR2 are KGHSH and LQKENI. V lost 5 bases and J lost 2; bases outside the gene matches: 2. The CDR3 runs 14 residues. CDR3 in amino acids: CASSSRGPGNTIYF. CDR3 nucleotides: TGTGCCAGCTCATCCAGGGGGCCTGGAAACACCATATATTTT. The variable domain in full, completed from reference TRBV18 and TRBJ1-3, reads NAGVMQNPRHLVRRRGQEARLRCSPMKGHSHVYWYRQLPEEGLKFMVYLQKENIIDESGMPKERFSAEFPKEGPSILRIQQVVRGDSAAYFCASSSRGPGNTIYFGEGSWLTVV.

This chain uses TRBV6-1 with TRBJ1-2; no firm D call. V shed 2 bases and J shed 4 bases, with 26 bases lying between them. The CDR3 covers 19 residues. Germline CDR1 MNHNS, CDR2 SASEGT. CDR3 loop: CASSEPPRAGLAVAYGYTF. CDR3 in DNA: TGTGCCAGCAGTGAACCCCCCAGAGCCGGCTTAGCCGTAGCCTATGGCTACACCTTC.

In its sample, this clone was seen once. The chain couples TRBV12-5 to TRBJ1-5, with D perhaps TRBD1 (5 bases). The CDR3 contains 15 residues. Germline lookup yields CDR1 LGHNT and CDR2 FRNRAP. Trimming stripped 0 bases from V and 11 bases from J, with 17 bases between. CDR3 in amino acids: CASGLVQVLPETQHF. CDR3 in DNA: TGTGCTAGTGGTTTGGTACAGGTTCTACCTGAGACCCAGCATTTT.

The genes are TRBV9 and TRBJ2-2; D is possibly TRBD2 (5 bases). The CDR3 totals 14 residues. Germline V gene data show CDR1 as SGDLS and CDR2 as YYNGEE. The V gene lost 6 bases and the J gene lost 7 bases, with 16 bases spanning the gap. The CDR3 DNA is TGTGCCAGCAACAAAGCTAGCTTCCACGGGGAGCTGTTTTTT. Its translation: CASNKASFHGELFF.

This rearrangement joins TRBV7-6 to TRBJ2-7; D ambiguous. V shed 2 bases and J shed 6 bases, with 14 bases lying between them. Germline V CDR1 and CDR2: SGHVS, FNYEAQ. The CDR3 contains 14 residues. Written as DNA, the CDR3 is TGTGCCAGCAGCTTATGGGCTCAGCCGAGCGAGCAGTACTTC. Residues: CASSLWAQPSEQYF.

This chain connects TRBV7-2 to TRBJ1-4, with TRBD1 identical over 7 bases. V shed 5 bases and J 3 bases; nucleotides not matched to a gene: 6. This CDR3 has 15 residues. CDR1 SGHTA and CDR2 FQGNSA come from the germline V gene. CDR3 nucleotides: TGTGCCAGCAGCCCCACCGGGACAGCTAATGAAAAACTGTTTTTT. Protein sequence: CASSPTGTANEKLFF.

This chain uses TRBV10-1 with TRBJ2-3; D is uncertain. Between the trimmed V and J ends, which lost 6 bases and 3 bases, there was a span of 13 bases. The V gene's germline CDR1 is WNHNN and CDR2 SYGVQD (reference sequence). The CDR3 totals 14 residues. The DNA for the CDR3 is TGCGCCAGCAGCAAAACGTCCGAGACAGATACGCAGTATTTT. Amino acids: CASSKTSETDTQYF.

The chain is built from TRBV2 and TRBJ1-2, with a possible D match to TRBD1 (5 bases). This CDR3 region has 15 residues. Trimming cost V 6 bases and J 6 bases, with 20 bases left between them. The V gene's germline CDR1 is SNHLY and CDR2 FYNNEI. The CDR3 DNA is TGTGCCAGCAGCGCCCGGGAGCCCAGGGTTGATGGCTACACCTTC. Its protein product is CASSAREPRVDGYTF.

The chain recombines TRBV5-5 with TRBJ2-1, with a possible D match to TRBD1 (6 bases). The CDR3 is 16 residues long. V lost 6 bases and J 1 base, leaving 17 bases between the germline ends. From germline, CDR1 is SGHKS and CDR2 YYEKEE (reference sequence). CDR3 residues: CASTTTTGLSYNEQFF. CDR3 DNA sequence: TGTGCCAGCACCACCACAACAGGGTTGTCCTACAATGAGCAGTTCTTC.

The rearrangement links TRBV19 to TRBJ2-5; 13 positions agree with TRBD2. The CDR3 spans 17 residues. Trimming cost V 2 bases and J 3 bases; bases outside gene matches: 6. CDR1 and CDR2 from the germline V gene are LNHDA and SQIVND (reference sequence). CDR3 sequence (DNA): TGTGCCAGTAGTATACCAGGACTAGCGGGAGCGGAAGAGACCCAGTACTTC. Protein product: CASSIPGLAGAEETQYF.